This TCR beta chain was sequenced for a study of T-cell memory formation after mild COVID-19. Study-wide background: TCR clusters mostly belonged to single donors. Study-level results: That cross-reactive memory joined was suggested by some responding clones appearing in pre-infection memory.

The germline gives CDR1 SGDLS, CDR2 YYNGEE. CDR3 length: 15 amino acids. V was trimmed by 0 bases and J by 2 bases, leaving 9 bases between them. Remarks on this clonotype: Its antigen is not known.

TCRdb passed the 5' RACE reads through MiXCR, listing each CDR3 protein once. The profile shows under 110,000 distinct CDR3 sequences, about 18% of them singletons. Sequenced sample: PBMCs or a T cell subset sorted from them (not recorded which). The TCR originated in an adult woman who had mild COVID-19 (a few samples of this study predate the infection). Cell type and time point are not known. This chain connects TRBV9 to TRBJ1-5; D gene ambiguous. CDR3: CASSVDGVGNQPQHF. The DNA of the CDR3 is TGTGCCAGCAGCGTAGATGGGGTGGGCAATCAGCCCCAGCATTTT. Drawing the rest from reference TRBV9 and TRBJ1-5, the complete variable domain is DSGVTQTPKHLITATGQRVTLRCSPRSGDLSVYWYQQSLDQGLQFLIQYYNGEERAKGNILERFSAQQFPDLHSELNLSSLELGDSALYFCASSVDGVGNQPQHFGDGTRLSIL.